The clone carrying this T cell receptor beta chain appeared a few times. The V gene's germline CDR1 is MNHEY and CDR2 SVGAGI. The length of the CDR3 is 14 residues. V dropped 7 bases and J dropped 4; count of bases not matched to a gene: 5. The data were obtained in a study of cytomegalovirus exposure and HLA in healthy donors. 60 Vbeta and 13 Jbeta primers were used in PCR. TCRdb's table, derived via immunoSEQ multiplex PCR, lists solely in-frame clones and lacks some. The sample records 170,000 or so clones, 80% to 90% being singletons. The sequence derives from a woman in her late teens or twenties in good health and CMV-seronegative. V is TRBV6-5 and J is TRBJ1-1, with TRBD1 matching 11 bases. Sequencing was carried out using PBMCs. CDR3 nucleotides: TGTGCCAGCATGGACAGGGGGCCCCTCACTGAAGCTTTCTTT. Translated, it gives CASMDRGPLTEAFF.